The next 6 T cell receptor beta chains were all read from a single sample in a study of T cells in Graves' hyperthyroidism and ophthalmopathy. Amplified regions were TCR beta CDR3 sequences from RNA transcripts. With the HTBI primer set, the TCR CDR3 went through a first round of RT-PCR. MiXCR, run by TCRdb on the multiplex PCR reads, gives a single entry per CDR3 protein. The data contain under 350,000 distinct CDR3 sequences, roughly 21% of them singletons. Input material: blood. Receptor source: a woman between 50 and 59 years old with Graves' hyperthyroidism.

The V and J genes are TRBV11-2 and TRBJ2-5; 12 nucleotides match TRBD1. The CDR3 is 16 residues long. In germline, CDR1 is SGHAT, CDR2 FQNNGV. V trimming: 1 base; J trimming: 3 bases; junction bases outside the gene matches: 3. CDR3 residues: CASSLGDRGREETQYF. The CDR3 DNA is TGTGCCAGCAGCTTAGGGGACAGGGGGCGGGAAGAGACCCAGTACTTC.

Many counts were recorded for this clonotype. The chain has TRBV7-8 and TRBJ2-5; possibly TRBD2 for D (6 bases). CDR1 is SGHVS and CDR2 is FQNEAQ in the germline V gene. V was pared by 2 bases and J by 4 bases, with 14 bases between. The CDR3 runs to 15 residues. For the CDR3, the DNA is TGTGCCAGCAGCTTAATAGCGGCGAGGGCAGAGACCCAGTACTTC. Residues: CASSLIAARAETQYF.

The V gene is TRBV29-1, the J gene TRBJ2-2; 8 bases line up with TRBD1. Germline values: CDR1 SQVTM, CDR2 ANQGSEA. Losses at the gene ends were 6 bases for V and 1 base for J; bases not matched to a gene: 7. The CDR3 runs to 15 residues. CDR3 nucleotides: TGCAGCGTCCGCCCCGGGACAGGGAACACCGGGGAGCTGTTTTTT. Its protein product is CSVRPGTGNTGELFF.

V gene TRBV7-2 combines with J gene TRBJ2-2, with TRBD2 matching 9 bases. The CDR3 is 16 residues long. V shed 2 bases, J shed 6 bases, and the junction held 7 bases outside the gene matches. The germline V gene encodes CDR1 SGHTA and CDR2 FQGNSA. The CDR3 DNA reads TGTGCCAGCAGCTTAAGCGGGGGGCGCCTCTCCGGGGAGCTGTTTTTT. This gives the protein CASSLSGGRLSGELFF.

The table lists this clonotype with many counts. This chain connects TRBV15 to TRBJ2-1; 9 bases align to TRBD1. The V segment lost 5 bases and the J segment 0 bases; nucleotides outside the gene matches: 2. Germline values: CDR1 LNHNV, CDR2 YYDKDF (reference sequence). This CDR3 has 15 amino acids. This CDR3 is CATSRTGDSYNEQFF. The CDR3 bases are TGTGCCACCAGCCGGACAGGGGACTCCTACAATGAGCAGTTCTTC.

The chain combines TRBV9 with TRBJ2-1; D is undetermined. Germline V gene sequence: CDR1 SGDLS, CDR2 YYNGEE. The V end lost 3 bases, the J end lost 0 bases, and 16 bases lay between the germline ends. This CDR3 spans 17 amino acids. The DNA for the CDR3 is TGTGCCAGCAGCGAAACCGGGCAGGCTTCCTCCTACAATGAGCAGTTCTTC. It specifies CASSETGQASSYNEQFF.